This T cell receptor (beta chain) was recorded in a study of control samples from healthy donors and cancer patients. Libraries were prepared by immunoSEQ multiplex PCR; TCRdb keeps only in-frame clonotypes and omits some of them. The repertoire includes some 130,000 clones, approximately 90% of them detected once, and 2.5% to 3% sits in the top ten. V lost 4 bases and J lost 0; bases outside the gene matches: 9. The CDR3 totals 16 residues. CDR1 and CDR2 from the germline V gene are SGHRS and YFSETQ. The clonotype was recovered from a man in his forties in good health. The sequenced material came from blood. V gene TRBV5-1 combines with J gene TRBJ1-1; 7 nucleotides line up with TRBD1. The CDR3 region is CASSGGTAIMNTEAFF. In DNA, the CDR3 is TGCGCCAGCAGCGGTGGGACAGCGATTATGAACACTGAAGCTTTCTTT.